The entry below gives a single T cell receptor beta chain sequence along with its context. These data come from a study of shared clonotypes between healthy human individuals. CDR3 length: 17 residues. The junction had 9 bases not matched to a gene; V was cut back by 5 bases and J by 3 bases. The V gene's germline CDR1 is MNHEY and CDR2 SMNVEV (reference sequence). The assay was run at deep level. The quantity of DNA used in unsorted PBMC replicate PCRs was approximately 300 ng, corresponding to tens of thousands of T cell genomes. Sequenced by immunoSEQ multiplex PCR; TCRdb stores in-frame clones only, minus some. The data hold about half a million clones, with almost 80% observed a single time. In unsorted samples, genomic DNA was obtained using 90 million to 95 million PBMCs.

The sequencing input was PBMCs. This receptor was identified in a woman in her 40s in good health. Some clones in this sample may be carry-over from other donors' samples. The rearrangement joins TRBV27 to TRBJ2-7, with 14 nucleotides matching TRBD2. CDR3 sequence reads: CASSPGTSGRKSYEQYF. In DNA form, the CDR3 reads TGTGCCAGCAGTCCAGGGACTAGCGGGAGAAAAAGCTACGAGCAGTACTTC.